Listed here are 13 T cell receptor beta chains from one sample, sequenced in a study of early T cells in non-severe SARS-CoV-2 infection. One entry per CDR3 protein results from TCRdb running MiXCR on the 5' RACE reads. The repertoire holds about 80,000 distinct CDR3 sequences, with 9.5% to 13% as singletons. Sample: whole blood. The receptors stem from an adult who was a healthcare worker with PCR-confirmed SARS-CoV-2 infection or an uninfected control (not recorded which).

The table lists this clonotype with a few counts. The gene calls are TRBV6-1 and TRBJ2-7, with TRBD1 matching over 7 bases. The germline CDR1 and CDR2 sequences are MNHNS and SASEGT. This CDR3 has 17 amino acids. V lost 3 bases and J lost 0; bases outside the gene matches: 11. The CDR3 spells CASSEMDRPFPSYEQYF. The CDR3 region has the DNA TGTGCCAGCAGTGAGATGGACAGGCCCTTCCCCTCCTACGAGCAGTACTTC.

V gene TRBV19 combines with J gene TRBJ2-1, with D perhaps matching TRBD1 or TRBD2 (5 bases each). The germline CDR1 and CDR2 sequences are LNHDA and SQIVND (reference sequence). The V gene lost 5 bases and the J gene lost 1 base, with 18 bases spanning the gap. The CDR3 is 17 amino acids. The DNA of the CDR3 is TGTGCCAGTAGTCCCCATTCCGGGGCCAAGTCCTACAATGAGCAGTTCTTC. Translation gives CASSPHSGAKSYNEQFF.

Ten or more counts support this clonotype. The rearrangement uses TRBV21-1 and TRBJ2-5. TRBV21-1 is flagged as a pseudogene. This CDR3 has 11 residues. This chain's CDR3 is CASSKAGTQYF. The CDR3 DNA follows: TGTGCCAGCAGCAAAGCAGGGACCCAGTACTTC.

This chain connects TRBV11-1 to TRBJ2-1; 11 nucleotides align to TRBD2. V lost 5 bases, J lost 5 bases, and 11 bases stayed unmatched. The CDR3 totals 17 residues. Per the germline V gene, CDR1 is SGHAT and CDR2 is FQDESV (reference sequence). Written as DNA, the CDR3 is TGTGCCAGCAGCCGGGGTACCGGGACTAGCGGTCACAATGAGCAGTTCTTC. The encoded protein is CASSRGTGTSGHNEQFF.

This clonotype was picked up many times. CDR3 DNA sequence: TGTGCCAGCAAGGCGGGCCTCTCGAACACTGAAGCTTTCTTT. It specifies CASKAGLSNTEAFF. This chain joins TRBV6-5 and TRBJ1-1; D call uncertain. Looked up from germline, CDR1 is MNHEY and CDR2 is SVGAGI. CDR3 length: 14 amino acids. V shed 7 bases and J shed 1 base, with 13 bases lying between them.

This clonotype was recorded at least ten times. The chain joins TRBV6-4 to TRBJ1-6, with D uncertain. Germline CDR1 MRHNA, CDR2 SNTAGT. The V and J ends lost 5 bases and 6 bases respectively, with 11 bases between them. CDR3 size: 14 residues. The CDR3 nucleotides are TGTGCCAGCAGTCGGAAACGGCTTAATTCACCCCTCCACTTT. Protein product: CASSRKRLNSPLHF.

This clonotype was seen a few times. The V call is TRBV28, the J call TRBJ2-7, with TRBD1 as a possible D gene (6 bases). CDR1 and CDR2 (germline): MDHEN, SYDVKM. There are 13 residues in the CDR3. The V and J ends lost 5 bases and 2 bases respectively, with 10 bases between them. CDR3 DNA sequence: TGTGCCAGCAGTCCCGGACAGCCCTACGAGCAGTACTTC. Its translation is CASSPGQPYEQYF. Combining the CDR3 with reference TRBV28 and TRBJ2-7 gives the whole variable domain DVKVTQSSRYLVKRTGEKVFLECVQDMDHENMFWYRQDPGLGLRLIYFSYDVKMKEKGDIPEGYSVSREKKERFSLILESASTNQTSMYLCASSPGQPYEQYFGPGTRLTVT.

This clonotype came up a few times. The chain joins TRBV2 to TRBJ2-7; no firm D call. V was shortened by 1 base and J by 3 bases, with 16 bases between the two germline ends. Germline CDR1 SNHLY, CDR2 FYNNEI. The CDR3 runs 16 residues. The CDR3 protein is CASSEVAVGALYEQYF. CDR3 bases: TGTGCCAGCAGTGAAGTGGCGGTCGGAGCCCTCTACGAGCAGTACTTC.

This clonotype has a handful of counts. The chain carries TRBV6-2 or TRBV6-3 and TRBJ1-2; D remains unclear. CDR1 and CDR2 (germline): MNHEY, SVGEGT. V was cut by 6 bases and J by 8 bases, with 19 bases left in between. The CDR3 loop spans 14 amino acids. In nucleotides, the CDR3 is TGTGCCAGCAGCCTCACGACACACGCGGCGGGCTACACCTTC. It encodes CASSLTTHAAGYTF.

Only a few counts were recorded for this clonotype. The CDR3 sequence: CASSLMTTQYF. The CDR3 coding sequence is TGTGCCAGCAGCTTGATGACTACGCAGTATTTT. The J gene is TRBJ2-3, the V gene TRBV5-6, with D unresolved. V lost 1 base, J lost 8 bases, and 5 bases lay in between. Germline CDR1 is SGHDT and CDR2 is YYEEEE. This CDR3 is built from 11 residues.

This chain joins TRBV12-3 or TRBV12-4 and TRBJ2-1; D uncertain. CDR3 length equals 13 residues. Trimming pared 11 bases from V and 2 bases from J, leaving 13 bases between. CDR3 loop: CACRPDPYNEQFF. CDR3 sequence (DNA): TGTGCCTGTAGACCCGACCCCTACAATGAGCAGTTCTTC.

This clonotype occurred many times. The J gene is TRBJ1-2, the V gene TRBV5-4, with a weak D call TRBD1 (6 bases). The germline CDR1 and CDR2 sequences are SGHNT and YYREEE (reference sequence). The CDR3 loop spans 18 amino acids. Trimming took off 4 bases at V and 2 bases at J, with 24 bases between the two ends. The CDR3 here is CASSPGAGRAPSNYGYTF. The CDR3, as DNA: TGTGCCAGCAGCCCGGGGGCGGGCAGAGCTCCTTCCAACTATGGCTACACCTTC.

This clonotype was seen ten or more times. This chain uses TRBV5-1 with TRBJ2-3, with D hard to call. This CDR3 region has 15 residues. Germline CDR1 and CDR2: SGHRS and YFSETQ. V was cut by 0 bases and J by 2 bases, with 10 bases left in between. In nucleotides, the CDR3 is TGCGCCAGCAGCTTGGTAGGCAGCTACACAGATACGCAGTATTTT. This codes for CASSLVGSYTDTQYF.